This TCR beta chain comes out of a study of blood T cell repertoires in COVID-19. Germline V gene lookup returns CDR1 MGHRA and CDR2 YSYEKL. V lost 3 bases and J 4 bases, leaving 10 bases between the germline ends. CDR3 length: 14 residues. Generated by immunoSEQ multiplex PCR, the TCRdb table keeps only in-frame clones and is missing some. This sample has approximately 260,000 clones; about 85% occur once, and the top ten carry under 7%. The TCR sequence derives from a woman aged 50 to 60 who had been exposed to COVID-19. Specimen: PBMCs or T cells enriched from blood (not recorded which). The chain is built from TRBV4-1 and TRBJ1-5, with D perhaps TRBD1 (6 bases). The CDR3 DNA reads as TGCGCCAGCAGCCAGGGGGCCGGGAATCAGCCCCAGCATTTT. It codes for CASSQGAGNQPQHF.